What follows is one TCR beta chain and its context. This record comes from a study of blood T cell repertoires in COVID-19. Study-level information: Collection of acute and convalescent COVID-19 samples took place in the United States, Italy and Spain. Sources were T cells, B-cell-depleted T cells, or PBMCs; the material itself was cDNA or gDNA.

Original handling: Estimated nucleated cell counts came from reference gene primer amplification. Data came from immunoSEQ multiplex PCR; TCRdb stores just in-frame clones and leaves some out. V, J and clone size reflect that table, while D and trimming were determined from the DNA. Seen here are approximately 400,000 clones, around 89% observed once, and the top ten hold 10% to 15%. The germline V gene encodes CDR1 MNHEY and CDR2 SVGAGI. V lost 4 bases to trimming and J lost 4 bases, with 16 bases between them. CDR3 length: 15 amino acids. V gene TRBV6-5 combines with J gene TRBJ2-5; weak D call: TRBD2 (6 bases). The specimen was peripheral blood. This sequence was found in a woman in her fifties or sixties with COVID-19, enrolled during active disease. The CDR3 sequence is CASSSLLRAGETQYF. The DNA of the CDR3 is TGTGCCAGCAGTTCCCTGCTTAGAGCGGGAGAGACCCAGTACTTC.